Listed below are T cell receptor beta chains from one sample, sequenced in a study of blood T cells in healthy people across ages. TCRdb redid the calling of the 5' RACE reads with MiXCR, one entry per CDR3 protein. The table shows 1.2 million to 1.5 million distinct CDR3 sequences, with 59% occurring only once. Material for sequencing was blood. Receptors originate from a man in his late teens or twenties in good health. Each CDR3 is given with its conserved first and last residue. D genes are given only for firm matches. Part of the rows lack a size; the others show once, few, many or a class for expanded clones.

D gene	V gene	CDR3 length	clone size	J gene	CDR3 protein	CDR3 DNA
TRBD2	TRBV28	16	-	TRBJ2-1	CASSLPYSGRNNEQFF	TGTGCCAGCAGTTTACCCTATAGCGGGAGAAACAATGAGCAGTTCTTC
TRBD1	TRBV6-5	15	-	TRBJ1-4	CASSYSGTGYEKLFF	TGTGCCAGCAGTTATAGTGGGACAGGGTACGAAAAACTGTTTTTT
-	TRBV2	15	-	TRBJ2-3	CATNVEQSRTDTQYF	TGTGCCACCAACGTAGAACAATCGAGGACAGATACGCAGTATTTT
TRBD2	TRBV28	16	few	TRBJ2-3	CASSLIGGGPSDTQYF	TGTGCCAGCAGTTTAATTGGCGGGGGGCCGTCAGATACGCAGTATTTT
-	TRBV6-2/TRBV6-3	11	-	TRBJ2-1	CASSYESEQFF	TGTGCCAGCAGTTACGAGAGTGAGCAGTTCTTC
-	TRBV29-1	12	few	TRBJ1-1	CSVGAIYTEAFF	TGCAGCGTTGGAGCGATCTACACTGAAGCTTTCTTT
-	TRBV5-1	15	-	TRBJ2-1	CASSFSRDRSNEQFF	TGCGCCAGCAGCTTTAGCCGGGATAGGTCGAATGAGCAGTTCTTC
TRBD1	TRBV6-6	13	few	TRBJ1-4	CASSVGTAEKLFF	TGTGCCAGCAGTGTCGGGACAGCCGAAAAACTGTTTTTT
-	TRBV11-2	12	-	TRBJ1-1	CASSKPSPEAFF	TGTGCCAGCAGCAAACCCTCTCCTGAAGCTTTCTTT
-	TRBV27	13	few	TRBJ1-3	CASSGTAGNTIYF	TGTGCCAGCAGCGGGACCGCTGGAAACACCATATATTTT
TRBD1	TRBV4-1	16	once	TRBJ1-4	CASSQFAGQGDEKLFF	TGCGCCAGCAGCCAATTCGCGGGACAGGGAGATGAAAAACTGTTTTTT
-	TRBV10-1	14	-	TRBJ1-2	CASSESRQSYGYTF	TGCGCCAGCAGTGAGTCCAGACAGTCCTATGGCTACACCTTC
TRBD1	TRBV6-5	15	-	TRBJ1-2	CASSYSAGQGGGYTF	TGTGCCAGCAGTTACTCGGCGGGACAGGGGGGTGGCTACACCTTC
-	TRBV29-1	12	few	TRBJ2-1	CSVSDGYNEQFF	TGCAGCGTTTCTGACGGTTACAATGAGCAGTTCTTC
-	TRBV7-2	14	few	TRBJ2-7	CASSLEPGVYEQYF	TGTGCCAGCAGCTTAGAACCAGGGGTATACGAGCAGTACTTC
-	TRBV6-1	16	-	TRBJ2-5	CASIGPMRWDQETQYF	TGTGCCAGCATTGGCCCCATGAGGTGGGACCAAGAGACCCAGTACTTC
-	TRBV29-1	13	-	TRBJ2-1	CSSQISGYNEQFF	TGCAGCTCTCAGATATCAGGGTACAATGAGCAGTTCTTC
-	TRBV10-2	13	-	TRBJ1-2	CASRGLPNYGYTF	TGCGCCAGCAGGGGGTTGCCTAACTATGGCTACACCTTC
-	TRBV5-1	15	-	TRBJ2-7	CASSPLRGRGYEQYF	TGCGCCAGCAGCCCCTTACGAGGTAGAGGGTACGAGCAGTACTTC
-	TRBV20-1	14	-	TRBJ2-3	CSARDRNGGSTQYF	TGCAGTGCTAGAGACCGAAATGGGGGTAGTACGCAGTATTTT
TRBD1	TRBV5-5	16	-	TRBJ2-4	CASSLAWDRGHGEQYF	TGTGCCAGCAGCTTGGCATGGGACAGGGGGCATGGAGAGCAGTACTTC
-	TRBV7-9	15	-	TRBJ2-7	CASSERQMGLYEQYF	TGTGCCAGCAGCGAGCGACAGATGGGCCTATACGAGCAGTACTTC
-	TRBV4-3	16	-	TRBJ2-7	CASSQDRAGALDEQYF	TGCGCCAGCAGCCAAGATAGGGCAGGGGCACTGGACGAGCAGTACTTC
-	TRBV4-3	16	few	TRBJ2-5	CASSQDLGGLQETQYF	TGCGCCAGCAGCCAAGATCTCGGGGGACTCCAGGAGACCCAGTACTTC
-	TRBV5-4	14	-	TRBJ2-3	CASTKGPRVDTQYF	TGTGCCAGCACCAAGGGCCCCCGCGTAGATACGCAGTATTTT
-	TRBV2	14	few	TRBJ2-5	CASNTGAGERTQYF	TGTGCCAGCAACACCGGGGCCGGGGAGAGGACCCAGTACTTC
-	TRBV7-2	17	-	TRBJ2-3	CASSLDVGVKDTDTQYF	TGTGCCAGCAGCTTAGATGTGGGAGTAAAGGACACAGATACGCAGTATTTT
-	TRBV7-9	16	once	TRBJ2-3	CASSGSPGSGTDTQYF	TGTGCCAGCAGCGGGTCCCCAGGGAGCGGGACAGATACGCAGTATTTT
-	TRBV6-1	16	few	TRBJ2-7	CASSGALAESSYEQYF	TGTGCCAGCAGTGGTGCTTTAGCGGAAAGCTCCTACGAGCAGTACTTC
-	TRBV20-1	14	many	TRBJ2-5	CSARGSDGKETQYF	TGCAGTGCTAGAGGATCTGACGGGAAGGAGACCCAGTACTTC
-	TRBV4-1	13	-	TRBJ2-2	CASSQEIGCRLFF	TGCGCCAGCAGCCAAGAAATAGGTTGTAGGCTGTTTTTT
TRBD1	TRBV7-2	15	-	TRBJ2-7	CASSPLGQGSYEQYF	TGTGCCAGCAGCCCACTCGGACAGGGTTCCTACGAGCAGTACTTC
TRBD1	TRBV7-2	15	-	TRBJ2-7	CASRVQGVISYEQYF	TGTGCCAGCAGGGTACAGGGGGTAATCTCCTACGAGCAGTACTTC
TRBD1	TRBV7-2	14	many	TRBJ1-1	CASSLRDSLTEAFF	TGTGCCAGCAGCCTCCGGGACAGCCTCACTGAAGCTTTCTTT
-	TRBV20-1	12	-	TRBJ1-2	CSARDVPLGYTF	TGCAGTGCTAGAGATGTACCTTTGGGCTACACCTTC
-	TRBV6-2/TRBV6-3	11	-	TRBJ2-1	CASQDYNEQFF	TGTGCCAGCCAAGACTACAATGAGCAGTTCTTC
TRBD1	TRBV6-1	14	-	TRBJ2-7	CASNAGTGGYEQYF	TGTGCCAGCAATGCCGGGACAGGGGGATACGAGCAGTACTTC
-	TRBV14	14	-	TRBJ2-7	CASSLSAGLLEQYF	TGTGCCAGCAGCCTATCAGCGGGCCTTCTCGAGCAGTACTTC
-	TRBV20-1	11	-	TRBJ2-5	CSARSLNEQYF	TGCAGTGCTAGGAGTCTCAATGAGCAGTACTTC
-	TRBV6-2/TRBV6-3	13	-	TRBJ1-2	CASSFDSVEGYTF	TGTGCCAGCAGTTTCGACAGTGTGGAAGGCTACACCTTC
-	TRBV12-5	16	-	TRBJ2-5	CASGLLRGAYQETQYF	TGTGCTAGTGGTTTGCTCCGCGGGGCGTACCAAGAGACCCAGTACTTC
TRBD2	TRBV6-1	15	-	TRBJ2-5	CASSDLSGVQETQYF	TGTGCCAGCAGTGACCTGAGCGGGGTTCAAGAGACCCAGTACTTC
-	TRBV20-1	13	once	TRBJ2-1	CSANPGPYNEQFF	TGCAGTGCTAATCCAGGGCCCTACAATGAGCAGTTCTTC
-	TRBV7-6	16	few	TRBJ2-1	CASSLNHRSSYNEQFF	TGTGCCAGCAGCTTAAACCACCGGAGCTCCTACAATGAGCAGTTCTTC
TRBD2	TRBV29-1	15	-	TRBJ2-1	CSVEGVSGSRGEQFF	TGCAGCGTTGAAGGGGTTAGCGGGAGTAGGGGTGAGCAGTTCTTC